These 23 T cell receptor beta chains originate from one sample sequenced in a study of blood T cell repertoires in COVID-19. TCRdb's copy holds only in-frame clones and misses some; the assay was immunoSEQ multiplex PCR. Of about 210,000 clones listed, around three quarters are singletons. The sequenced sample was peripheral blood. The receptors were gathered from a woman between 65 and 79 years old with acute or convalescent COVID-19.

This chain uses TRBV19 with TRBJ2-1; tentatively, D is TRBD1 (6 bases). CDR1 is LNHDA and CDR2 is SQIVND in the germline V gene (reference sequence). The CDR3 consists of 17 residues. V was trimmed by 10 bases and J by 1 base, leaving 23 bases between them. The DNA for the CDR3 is TGTGCCACCATTGGGAGCTGGGGGCGAGGGTCCTACAATGAGCAGTTCTTC. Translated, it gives CATIGSWGRGSYNEQFF. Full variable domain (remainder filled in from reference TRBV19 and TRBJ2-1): DGGITQSPKYLFRKEGQNVTLSCEQNLNHDAMYWYRQDPGQGLRLIYYSQIVNDFQKGDIAEGYSVSREKKESFPLTVTSAQKNPTAFYLCATIGSWGRGSYNEQFFGPGTRLTVL.

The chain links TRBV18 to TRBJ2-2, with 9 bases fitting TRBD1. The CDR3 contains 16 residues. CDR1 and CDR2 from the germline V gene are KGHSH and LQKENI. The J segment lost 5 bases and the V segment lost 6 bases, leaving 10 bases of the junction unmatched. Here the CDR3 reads CASSPTSTGGTGELFF. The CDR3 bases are TGTGCCAGCTCCCCAACCTCGACAGGGGGGACCGGGGAGCTGTTTTTT. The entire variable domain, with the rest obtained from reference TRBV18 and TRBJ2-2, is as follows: NAGVMQNPRHLVRRRGQEARLRCSPMKGHSHVYWYRQLPEEGLKFMVYLQKENIIDESGMPKERFSAEFPKEGPSILRIQQVVRGDSAAYFCASSPTSTGGTGELFFGEGSRLTVL.

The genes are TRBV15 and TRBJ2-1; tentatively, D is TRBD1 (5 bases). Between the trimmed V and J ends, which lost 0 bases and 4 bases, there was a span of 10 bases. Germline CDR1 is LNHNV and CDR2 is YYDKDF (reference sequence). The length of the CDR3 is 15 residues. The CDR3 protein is CATSRDRQIYNEQFF. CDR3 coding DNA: TGTGCCACCAGCAGAGATCGACAGATATACAATGAGCAGTTCTTC. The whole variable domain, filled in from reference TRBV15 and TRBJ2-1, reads DAMVIQNPRYQVTQFGKPVTLSCSQTLNHNVMYWYQQKSSQAPKLLFHYYDKDFNNEADTPDNFQSRRPNTSFCFLDIRSPGLGDTAMYLCATSRDRQIYNEQFFGPGTRLTVL.

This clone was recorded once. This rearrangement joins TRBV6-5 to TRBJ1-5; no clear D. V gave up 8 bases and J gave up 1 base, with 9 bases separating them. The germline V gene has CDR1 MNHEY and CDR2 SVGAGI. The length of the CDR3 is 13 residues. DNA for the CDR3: TGTGCCAGCGTGGTGGGCAGCAATCAGCCCCAGCATTTT. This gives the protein CASVVGSNQPQHF.

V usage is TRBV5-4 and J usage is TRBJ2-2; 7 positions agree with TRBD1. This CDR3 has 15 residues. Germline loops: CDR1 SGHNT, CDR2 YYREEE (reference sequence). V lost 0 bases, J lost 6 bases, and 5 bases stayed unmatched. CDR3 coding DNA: TGTGCCAGCAGCTTGGGACAGGGTCGGGCCGGGGAGCTGTTTTTT. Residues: CASSLGQGRAGELFF.

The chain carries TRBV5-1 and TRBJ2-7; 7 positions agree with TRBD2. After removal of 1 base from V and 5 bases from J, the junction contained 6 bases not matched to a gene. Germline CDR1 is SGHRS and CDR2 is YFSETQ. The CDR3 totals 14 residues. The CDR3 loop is CASSLQTTSNEQYF. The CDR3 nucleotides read TGCGCCAGCAGCTTGCAAACGACTAGCAACGAGCAGTACTTC.

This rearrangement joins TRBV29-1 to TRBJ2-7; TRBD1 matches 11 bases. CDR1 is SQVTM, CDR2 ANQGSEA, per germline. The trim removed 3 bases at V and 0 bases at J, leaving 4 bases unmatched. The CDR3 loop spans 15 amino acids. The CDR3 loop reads CSVEGTGGGSYEQYF. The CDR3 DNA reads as TGCAGCGTTGAGGGGACAGGGGGGGGCTCCTACGAGCAGTACTTC.

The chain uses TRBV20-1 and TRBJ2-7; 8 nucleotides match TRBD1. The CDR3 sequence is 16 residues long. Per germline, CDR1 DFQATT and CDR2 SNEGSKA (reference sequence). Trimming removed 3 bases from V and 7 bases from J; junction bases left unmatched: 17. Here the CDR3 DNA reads TGCAGTGCTAGTCGGTTCATGGCAGGGGGCGCGTGGGAGCAGTACTTC. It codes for CSASRFMAGGAWEQYF.

This chain's CDR3 is CASSSRTGGALHF. CDR3 bases: TGTGCCAGCAGTTCCCGGACAGGAGGTGCCCTCCACTTT. The V and J genes are TRBV27 and TRBJ1-6; 7 bases fit TRBD1. J gave up 14 bases and V 4 bases, and 8 bases lay outside the gene matches. The CDR3 contains 13 residues. From germline, CDR1 is MNHEY and CDR2 SMNVEV (reference sequence).

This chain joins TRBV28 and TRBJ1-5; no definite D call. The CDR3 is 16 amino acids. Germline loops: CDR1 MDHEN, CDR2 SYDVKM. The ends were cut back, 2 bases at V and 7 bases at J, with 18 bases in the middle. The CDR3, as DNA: TGTGCCAGCAGTTTAGTTGGGCAAGCGGCTGGACAGCCCCAGCATTTT. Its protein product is CASSLVGQAAGQPQHF.

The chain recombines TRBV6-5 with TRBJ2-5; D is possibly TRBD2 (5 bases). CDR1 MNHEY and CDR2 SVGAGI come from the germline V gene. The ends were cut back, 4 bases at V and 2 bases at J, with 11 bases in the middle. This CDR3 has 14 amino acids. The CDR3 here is CASSWGDWQETQYF. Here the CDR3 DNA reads TGTGCCAGCAGTTGGGGAGACTGGCAAGAGACCCAGTACTTC.

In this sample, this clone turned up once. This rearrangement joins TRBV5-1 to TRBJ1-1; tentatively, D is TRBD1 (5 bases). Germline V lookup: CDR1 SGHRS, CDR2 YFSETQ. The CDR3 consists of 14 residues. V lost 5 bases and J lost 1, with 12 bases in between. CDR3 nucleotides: TGCGCCAGCAGTGGGGGAGGAACGAACACTGAAGCTTTCTTT. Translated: CASSGGGTNTEAFF.

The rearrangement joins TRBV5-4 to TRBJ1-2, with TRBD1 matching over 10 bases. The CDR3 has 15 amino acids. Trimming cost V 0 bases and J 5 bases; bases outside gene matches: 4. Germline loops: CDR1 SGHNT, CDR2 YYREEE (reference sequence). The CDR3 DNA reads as TGTGCCAGCAGCTTGGACCCGGGACAGGGGTATGGCTACACCTTC. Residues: CASSLDPGQGYGYTF.

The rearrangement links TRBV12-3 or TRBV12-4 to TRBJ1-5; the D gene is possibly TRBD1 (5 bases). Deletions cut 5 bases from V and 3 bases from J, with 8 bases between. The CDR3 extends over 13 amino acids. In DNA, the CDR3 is TGTGCCAGCAGTCGACAGTACAATCAGCCCCAGCATTTT. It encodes CASSRQYNQPQHF.

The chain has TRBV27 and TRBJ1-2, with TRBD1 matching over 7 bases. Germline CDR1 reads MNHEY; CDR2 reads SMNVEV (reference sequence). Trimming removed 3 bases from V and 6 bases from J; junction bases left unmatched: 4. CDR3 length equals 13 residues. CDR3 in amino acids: CASSFSTGNGYTF. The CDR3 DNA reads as TGTGCCAGCAGTTTCTCGACAGGGAATGGCTACACCTTC.

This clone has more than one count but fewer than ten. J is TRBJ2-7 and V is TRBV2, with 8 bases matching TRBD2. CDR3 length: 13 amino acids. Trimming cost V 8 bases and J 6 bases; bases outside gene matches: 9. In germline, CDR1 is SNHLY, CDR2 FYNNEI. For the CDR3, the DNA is TGTGCCAGCTCCGGGACTAGTGGTGGCGAGCAGTACTTC. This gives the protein CASSGTSGGEQYF.

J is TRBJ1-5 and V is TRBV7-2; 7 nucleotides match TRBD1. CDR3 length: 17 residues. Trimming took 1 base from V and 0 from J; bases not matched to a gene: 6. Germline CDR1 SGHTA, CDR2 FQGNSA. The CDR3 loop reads CASSLETGTVSNQPQHF. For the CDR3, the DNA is TGTGCCAGCAGCTTAGAGACCGGGACAGTTAGCAATCAGCCCCAGCATTTT.

For the CDR3, the DNA is TGTGCCAGCAGCCAAACAGGGCCCGGGGAGCTGTTTTTT. Translated, it gives CASSQTGPGELFF. The rearrangement joins TRBV3-1 (or the pseudogene TRBV3-2) to TRBJ2-2; weak D call: TRBD1 (6 bases). Germline V CDR1 and CDR2: LGHDT, YNNKEL (reference sequence). The CDR3 length is 13 residues. Trimming stripped 2 bases from V and 6 bases from J, with 7 bases between.

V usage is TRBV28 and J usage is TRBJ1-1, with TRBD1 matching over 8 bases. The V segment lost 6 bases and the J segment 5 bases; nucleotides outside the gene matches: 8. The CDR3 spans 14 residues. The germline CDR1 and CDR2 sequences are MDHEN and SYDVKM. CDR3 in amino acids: CASSIQGGRTEAFF. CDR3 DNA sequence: TGTGCCAGCAGCATACAGGGGGGAAGAACTGAAGCTTTCTTT. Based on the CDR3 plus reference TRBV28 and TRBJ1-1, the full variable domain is DVKVTQSSRYLVKRTGEKVFLECVQDMDHENMFWYRQDPGLGLRLIYFSYDVKMKEKGDIPEGYSVSREKKERFSLILESASTNQTSMYLCASSIQGGRTEAFFGQGTRLTVV.

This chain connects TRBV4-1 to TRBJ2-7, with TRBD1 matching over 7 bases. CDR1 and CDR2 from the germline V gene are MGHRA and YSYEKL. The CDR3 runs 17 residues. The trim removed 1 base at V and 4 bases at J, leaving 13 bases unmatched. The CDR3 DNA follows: TGCGCCAGCAGCCAAGGTGCAGGGGGTATGGCCAGATACGAGCAGTACTTC. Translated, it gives CASSQGAGGMARYEQYF.

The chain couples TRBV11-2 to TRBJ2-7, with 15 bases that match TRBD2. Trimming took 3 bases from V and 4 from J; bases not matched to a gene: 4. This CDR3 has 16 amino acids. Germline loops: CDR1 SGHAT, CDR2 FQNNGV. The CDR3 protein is CASSFGLAGGEYEQYF. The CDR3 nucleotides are TGTGCCAGCAGCTTCGGACTAGCGGGGGGGGAGTACGAGCAGTACTTC.

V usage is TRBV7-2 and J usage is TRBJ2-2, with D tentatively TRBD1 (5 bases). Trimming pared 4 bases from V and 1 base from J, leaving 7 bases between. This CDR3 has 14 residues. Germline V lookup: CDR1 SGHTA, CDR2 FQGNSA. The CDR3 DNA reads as TGTGCCAGCAGCTCAGGACAGAACACCGGGGAGCTGTTTTTT. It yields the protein CASSSGQNTGELFF.

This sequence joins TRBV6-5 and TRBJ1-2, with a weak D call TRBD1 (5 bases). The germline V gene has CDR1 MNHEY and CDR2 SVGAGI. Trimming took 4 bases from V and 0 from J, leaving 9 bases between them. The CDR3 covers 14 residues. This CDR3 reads CASSSPTANYGYTF. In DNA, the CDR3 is TGTGCCAGCAGTTCCCCGACAGCTAACTATGGCTACACCTTC.